The T cell receptor (beta chain) under discussion was sequenced for a study of read filtering for tumor transcriptome and immune sequencing. Every patient had bone marrow sampled while the disease was active. Note on this clonotype: Its specificity is unknown. At one boundary the junction diverges from the germline segment, which might be a read error.

Study observations and caveats: Compared with RNA-seq, IR-seq gave much higher clonotype depth and reliability. This fraction held mixed bone marrow immune cells after CD138-negative sorting.

The library was built from roughly 400 ng RNA with molecular barcoded adaptors for alpha/delta and beta/gamma chains. One entry per CDR3 protein results from TCRdb running MiXCR on the reads. The data show 75,000 to 95,000 distinct CDR3 sequences, around a fifth seen once. The CDR3 totals 14 residues. The V gene's germline CDR1 is SQVTM and CDR2 ANQGSEA. The sequence came from a donor at least 40 years old with multiple myeloma. Sequences were obtained from a population of CD138-negative cells sorted from bone marrow. V is TRBV29-1 and J is TRBJ2-2; maybe TRBD2 (6 bases). Here the CDR3 reads CGVEDRENTGELFF. In DNA, the CDR3 is TGCGGCGTTGAAGACCGGGAGAACACTGGGGAGCTGTTTTTT.